This T cell receptor beta chain was observed in a study of T cells in Graves' hyperthyroidism and ophthalmopathy. Study-wide points: Appearing also in blood were most of the thyroid clonotypes expanded above 0.001.

The TCR beta CDR3 regions underwent amplification using RNA transcripts as the source. The study used the HTBI primer set for a first-round RT-PCR of the TCR CDR3. In TCRdb, the multiplex PCR reads were re-called with MiXCR into one record per CDR3 protein. The table includes about 720,000 distinct CDR3 sequences, 18% detected once. Together with thyroid ultrasound, orbital computed tomography, serum thyroxine and TRAb, clinical symptoms were used for diagnoses. It was at first hyperthyroidism diagnosis, before any ophthalmopathy symptoms, that the blood sample was taken. The CDR3 extends over 20 amino acids. Germline loops: CDR1 MDHEN, CDR2 SYDVKM. The V gene end was trimmed by 1 base and the J gene end by 1 base; junction bases not matched to a gene: 13. Worth noting for this clonotype: As yet, its antigen is unknown.

The sequencing input was blood. The chain employs TRBV28 and TRBJ2-1; 10 positions match TRBD2. This sequence was found in a woman aged 45-65 years with Graves' hyperthyroidism that later progressed to Graves' ophthalmopathy. The CDR3 DNA sequence: TGTGCCAGCAGTTTATCCAGCGGGGGGGTGCTGGGGGGGTCCTACAATGAGCAGTTCTTC. Amino acids: CASSLSSGGVLGGSYNEQFF. Together with reference TRBV28 and TRBJ2-1, the CDR3 gives the full variable domain: DVKVTQSSRYLVKRTGEKVFLECVQDMDHENMFWYRQDPGLGLRLIYFSYDVKMKEKGDIPEGYSVSREKKERFSLILESASTNQTSMYLCASSLSSGGVLGGSYNEQFFGPGTRLTVL.